The 21 T cell receptor beta chains given below trace back to one sample, sequenced in a study of blood T cell repertoires in COVID-19. The protocol was immunoSEQ multiplex PCR, while the TCRdb copy is restricted to in-frame clones and leaves out a portion. The sample includes 220,000 or so clones, about 82% of them seen just once. Material: PBMCs or T cells enriched from blood (not recorded which). The receptors come from a woman aged 45-65 years who had recovered from COVID-19.

The chain recombines TRBV25-1 with TRBJ2-2; a weak D match, TRBD1 (5 bases). Looked up from germline, CDR1 is MGHDK and CDR2 is SYGVNS. The CDR3 covers 16 residues. V was pared by 1 base and J by 2 bases, with 11 bases between. CDR3 region: CASSEWGAFNTGELFF. CDR3 nucleotide sequence: TGTGCCAGCAGTGAATGGGGCGCATTCAACACCGGGGAGCTGTTTTTT.

The V gene is TRBV18, the J gene TRBJ1-1, with D perhaps TRBD1 (6 bases). Trimming stripped 5 bases from V and 6 bases from J, with 16 bases between. The CDR3 is 14 amino acids. From germline, CDR1 is KGHSH and CDR2 LQKENI. The CDR3 protein is CASSDDRRSPEAFF. DNA of the CDR3: TGTGCCAGCTCAGACGACAGGAGAAGTCCTGAAGCTTTCTTT.

The chain carries TRBV28 and TRBJ2-7; maybe TRBD1 (6 bases). V lost 6 bases to trimming and J lost 6 bases, with 12 bases between them. CDR3 size: 12 residues. From germline, CDR1 is MDHEN and CDR2 SYDVKM. CDR3 protein: CASRYNRAEQYF. The CDR3 bases are TGTGCCAGCAGGTACAACAGGGCCGAGCAGTACTTC.

A word on this clone: Its ends do not fully match the called genes, so a read error is possible. The V and J genes are TRBV7-7 and TRBJ2-3, with 7 nucleotides matching TRBD1. The V gene's germline CDR1 is SSHAT and CDR2 FNYEAQ (reference sequence). The CDR3 contains 15 residues. The CDR3 sequence: CASSRGLASTDTQYF. For the CDR3, the DNA is TGTGCTAGCAGCAGGGGGTTAGCTAGCACAGATACGCAGTATTTT.

The sample holds a few counts of this clone. The chain employs TRBV10-1 and TRBJ2-7; D perhaps matches TRBD1 (6 bases). The CDR3 covers 14 residues. The V gene's germline CDR1 is WNHNN and CDR2 SYGVQD (reference sequence). Deletions cut 4 bases from V and 3 bases from J, with 13 bases between. CDR3 protein: CASSALSTGYEQYF. The CDR3 coding sequence is TGCGCCAGCAGTGCCCTCTCGACAGGCTACGAGCAGTACTTC.

Comment on this clone: A read error may account for a junction end that differs from germline. This sample includes further DNA sequences coding for the same CDR3. J is TRBJ2-3 and V is TRBV6-4; no reliable D call. Germline loops: CDR1 MRHNA, CDR2 SNTAGT. This CDR3 spans 13 amino acids. CDR3 amino acids: CASSPGGTDTQYF. The DNA for the CDR3 is TGTGCCAGCAGTCCGGGTGGCACGGATACGCAGTATTTT.

The V call is TRBV19, the J call TRBJ2-3, with TRBD1 matching over 8 bases. The CDR3 has 16 amino acids. The V and J ends lost 6 bases and 4 bases, in that order; junction bases with no gene match: 12. Germline V gene data show CDR1 as LNHDA and CDR2 as SQIVND (reference sequence). The CDR3, as DNA: TGTGCCAGTAGCCCTATCTTGGACAGGGAATCAGATACGCAGTATTTT. Translating it yields CASSPILDRESDTQYF.

In this sample, this clone turned up once. The chain has TRBV4-3 and TRBJ2-6, with D possibly being TRBD1 (5 bases). The CDR3 totals 17 residues. Trimming stripped 0 bases from V and 2 bases from J, with 11 bases between. Germline V lookup: CDR1 LGHNA, CDR2 YSLEER. CDR3 loop: CASSQDQGTPGANVLTF. Here the CDR3 DNA reads TGCGCCAGCAGCCAAGATCAGGGAACCCCTGGGGCCAACGTCCTGACTTTC.

The chain is built from TRBV29-1 and TRBJ1-3; a possible D gene is TRBD1 (6 bases). The CDR3 covers 11 residues. Per the germline V gene, CDR1 is SQVTM and CDR2 is ANQGSEA. Trimming stripped 7 bases from V and 4 bases from J, with 8 bases between. The CDR3 loop is CSGGQGNTIYF. The CDR3 DNA is TGCAGCGGTGGACAGGGAAACACCATATATTTT.

The chain carries TRBV20-1 and TRBJ2-2, with 8 bases identical to TRBD2. Trimming took 3 bases from V and 0 from J; bases not matched to a gene: 3. CDR1 DFQATT and CDR2 SNEGSKA come from the germline V gene (reference sequence). CDR3 length: 15 amino acids. The DNA of the CDR3 is TGCAGTGCTAGTTTCGGGAGGGCGAACACCGGGGAGCTGTTTTTT. Translating it yields CSASFGRANTGELFF.

This rearrangement joins TRBV7-8 to TRBJ2-3; the match to TRBD2 covers 10 bases. This CDR3 region has 17 residues. Germline CDR1 SGHVS, CDR2 FQNEAQ. J gave up 2 bases and V 1 base, and 6 bases lay outside the gene matches. The CDR3 coding sequence is TGTGCCAGCAGCTTAGTAACAGCGGGAGGGTACACAGATACGCAGTATTTT. Translated, it gives CASSLVTAGGYTDTQYF.

The chain joins TRBV15 to TRBJ1-5, with D possibly being TRBD1 (6 bases). The V gene lost 0 bases and the J gene lost 2 bases, with 11 bases spanning the gap. There are 16 residues in the CDR3. The germline gives CDR1 LNHNV, CDR2 YYDKDF (reference sequence). The CDR3 sequence is CATSRDAGAGNQPQHF. The CDR3 coding sequence is TGTGCCACCAGCAGAGATGCAGGGGCAGGCAATCAGCCCCAGCATTTT. The variable domain in full, with the rest retrieved from reference TRBV15 and TRBJ1-5, is DAMVIQNPRYQVTQFGKPVTLSCSQTLNHNVMYWYQQKSSQAPKLLFHYYDKDFNNEADTPDNFQSRRPNTSFCFLDIRSPGLGDTAMYLCATSRDAGAGNQPQHFGDGTRLSIL.

The gene calls are TRBV2 and TRBJ1-6; no reliable D call. Per the germline V gene, CDR1 is SNHLY and CDR2 is FYNNEI. V dropped 6 bases and J dropped 9 bases, with 18 bases sitting between them. The CDR3 runs 15 residues. The CDR3 nucleotides read TGTGCCAGCAGGGTAGAGATTACCTCTACTTCACCCCTCCACTTT. It codes for CASRVEITSTSPLHF.

This rearrangement joins TRBV6-1 to TRBJ2-4, with D perhaps TRBD1 (6 bases). Trimming removed 1 base from V and 0 bases from J, with 10 bases in between. This CDR3 contains 16 residues. Germline-derived CDR1 and CDR2 are MNHNS and SASEGT. The CDR3 DNA follows: TGTGCCAGCAGTGAAGGGGGGCTACTAGCCAAAAACATTCAGTACTTC. It codes for CASSEGGLLAKNIQYF.

This chain links TRBV5-4 with TRBJ2-7; no clear D gene. Germline CDR1 and CDR2: SGHNT and YYREEE (reference sequence). The CDR3 sequence is 13 residues long. Between the trimmed V and J ends, which lost 2 bases and 2 bases, there was a span of 8 bases. This CDR3 is CASSLWPTYEQYF. For the CDR3, the DNA is TGTGCCAGCAGCTTATGGCCCACCTACGAGCAGTACTTC.

This rearrangement joins TRBV19 to TRBJ2-7, with 8 bases identical to TRBD2. This CDR3 comprises 16 residues. CDR1 is LNHDA, CDR2 SQIVND, per germline (reference sequence). The CDR3 reads CAPPSRLARTNYEQYF. In DNA, the CDR3 is TGTGCTCCTCCCTCCCGACTAGCGCGAACAAACTACGAGCAGTACTTC.

The V gene is TRBV7-6, the J gene TRBJ1-1; D gene unclear. Germline CDR1 SGHVS, CDR2 FNYEAQ. Trimming left V 5 bases short and J 3 bases short, with 10 bases between. CDR3 size: 13 residues. As DNA, the CDR3 is TGTGCCAGCAGCACAGAATCCTACACTGAAGCTTTCTTT. It specifies CASSTESYTEAFF. Based on the CDR3 plus reference TRBV7-6 and TRBJ1-1, the full variable domain is GAGVSQSPRYKVTKRGQDVALRCDPISGHVSLYWYRQALGQGPEFLTYFNYEAQQDKSGLPNDRFSAERPEGSISTLTIQRTEQRDSAMYRCASSTESYTEAFFGQGTRLTVV.

The rearrangement links TRBV2 to TRBJ2-5; no clear D. This CDR3 is built from 13 residues. Looked up from germline, CDR1 is SNHLY and CDR2 is FYNNEI. Deletions cut 4 bases from V and 2 bases from J, with 8 bases between. CDR3 sequence: CASSVQVQETQYF. The CDR3 DNA reads TGTGCCAGCAGTGTCCAGGTGCAAGAGACCCAGTACTTC.

Of note for this clone: Other DNA sequences in this specimen translate into the identical CDR3. The chain carries TRBV6-5 and TRBJ1-4; D gene unclear. The CDR3 sequence is 15 residues long. V was clipped by 0 bases and J by 7 bases, with 12 bases between them. In germline, CDR1 is MNHEY, CDR2 SVGAGI. CDR3 residues: CASSYSTGGGEKLFF. DNA for the CDR3: TGTGCCAGCAGTTACTCGACGGGCGGAGGTGAAAAACTGTTTTTT.

This rearrangement joins TRBV2 to TRBJ1-6; no clear D gene. From germline, CDR1 is SNHLY and CDR2 FYNNEI. The V and J ends lost 6 bases and 7 bases respectively, with 10 bases between them. CDR3 length: 13 amino acids. The CDR3 DNA sequence: TGTGCCAGCAGCGCGGCCCACAATTCACCCCTCCACTTT. It is translated as CASSAAHNSPLHF.

The V and J genes are TRBV6-2 or TRBV6-3 and TRBJ1-1, with 7 bases matching TRBD1. Germline loops: CDR1 MNHEY, CDR2 SVGEGT. The CDR3 extends over 17 amino acids. With 2 bases clipped from V and 0 bases from J, the junction kept 9 bases outside the gene matches. This chain's CDR3 is CASSYMTRGRMNTEAFF. CDR3 bases: TGTGCCAGCAGTTACATGACAAGGGGGCGGATGAACACTGAAGCTTTCTTT.